The 12 T cell receptor beta chains below were found in one sample sequenced in a study of CD8+CD57+ T cells in acquired aplastic anemia. TCR beta VDJ and CDR3 profiles were obtained from a genomic DNA template. TCRdb re-called the reads with MiXCR, one entry per CDR3 protein. Of some 150,000 distinct CDR3 sequences listed, 41% are singletons. Sequencing input: sorted CD4+, CD8+, or CD8+CD57+ T cells (not recorded which) from PBMCs. These receptors all come from a human donor in good health, serving as a control.

The V call is TRBV11-1, the J call TRBJ2-1; D not certain. This CDR3 contains 16 residues. CDR1 is SGHAT, CDR2 FQDESV, per germline (reference sequence). Trimming removed 1 base from V and 0 bases from J, with 10 bases in between. The CDR3 coding sequence is TGTGCCAGCAGCTTAGTCAGAAGTAGCTCCTACAATGAGCAGTTCTTC. It encodes CASSLVRSSSYNEQFF.

Many counts were recorded for this clonotype. This chain links TRBV12-3 or TRBV12-4 with TRBJ1-5, with D perhaps matching TRBD1 (6 bases). The CDR3 is 14 residues long. V lost 5 bases, J lost 3 bases, and 11 bases lay in between. CDR3 loop: CASSRGQHNQPQHF. In DNA, the CDR3 is TGTGCCAGCAGTCGAGGACAGCACAATCAGCCCCAGCATTTT.

The chain uses TRBV20-1 and TRBJ2-5; D is perhaps TRBD1 (6 bases). Germline assignment: CDR1 DFQATT and CDR2 SNEGSKA (reference sequence). This CDR3 comprises 13 residues. V was trimmed by 3 bases and J by 5 bases, leaving 13 bases between them. The CDR3 nucleotides read TGCAGTGCTAGTTCAGGGGCTTGGGAGACCCAGTACTTC. Protein sequence: CSASSGAWETQYF.

With regard to this clonotype: This may be a read error: a much more frequent sequence differs by one nucleotide. This chain connects TRBV7-2 to TRBJ2-2; D gene ambiguous. Trimming pared 5 bases from V and 3 bases from J, leaving 7 bases between. This CDR3 is built from 13 residues. From germline, CDR1 is SGHTA and CDR2 FQGNSA. The CDR3 bases are TGTGCCAGCAGCCGAGAACACACCGGGGAGCTGTTTTTT. Residues: CASSREHTGELFF.

This clonotype was seen at least ten times. This CDR3 is CASSLAKGGTYSGNTIYF. The CDR3 DNA reads TGTGCCAGCAGCTTAGCCAAAGGTGGCACATACTCTGGAAACACCATATATTTT. The chain couples TRBV13 to TRBJ1-3; D remains unclear. Germline CDR1 PRHDT, CDR2 FYEKMQ (reference sequence). V was cut by 1 base and J by 0 bases, with 16 bases left in between. This CDR3 contains 18 residues. Full variable domain (outside the CDR3, taken from reference TRBV13 and TRBJ1-3): AAGVIQSPRHLIKEKRETATLKCYPIPRHDTVYWYQQGPGQDPQFLISFYEKMQSDKGSIPDRFSAQQFSDYHSELNMSSLELGDSALYFCASSLAKGGTYSGNTIYFGEGSWLTVV.

Of note for this clonotype: This sequence may be a read error, since a much larger clone differs from it by one base. The chain couples TRBV5-1 to TRBJ2-3; D unclear. CDR1 SGHRS and CDR2 YFSETQ come from the germline V gene. The CDR3 runs to 14 residues. The CDR3 reads CASSLEFSTDTQCF. The CDR3 DNA follows: TGCGCCAGCAGCTTGGAATTCTCCACAGATACGCAGTGTTTT.

Turning to this clonotype: Being one base from a much bigger clone, this may be a read error. The rearrangement uses TRBV12-3 or TRBV12-4 and TRBJ1-1; D is perhaps TRBD1 (6 bases). The CDR3 sequence is 14 residues long. Written as DNA, the CDR3 is TGTGCCGGCAGTTTAGTTGGGCAGGGGACTGAAGCTTTCTTT. Translated, it gives CAGSLVGQGTEAFF.

This clonotype was counted a few times. This rearrangement joins TRBV18 to TRBJ2-3; D unresolved. Between the trimmed V and J ends, which lost 1 base and 6 bases, there was a span of 11 bases. This CDR3 region has 14 residues. CDR1 and CDR2 (germline): KGHSH, LQKENI. CDR3 in amino acids: CASSPLSSRDTQYF. The CDR3 coding sequence is TGTGCCAGCTCACCACTTTCGTCAAGGGATACGCAGTATTTT. Full variable domain (missing parts from reference TRBV18 and TRBJ2-3): NAGVMQNPRHLVRRRGQEARLRCSPMKGHSHVYWYRQLPEEGLKFMVYLQKENIIDESGMPKERFSAEFPKEGPSILRIQQVVRGDSAAYFCASSPLSSRDTQYFGPGTRLTVL.

DNA for the CDR3: TGCAGTGCTAGGAGCGGGGGGCACACCGGGGAGCTGTTTTTT. As protein: CSARSGGHTGELFF. The chain links TRBV20-1 to TRBJ2-2; 9 positions match TRBD2. The CDR3 is made up of 14 amino acids. The germline CDR1 and CDR2 sequences are DFQATT and SNEGSKA (reference sequence). Trimming took 3 bases from V and 3 from J; bases not matched to a gene: 2.

This clonotype was seen many times. The gene calls are TRBV6-1 and TRBJ1-3, with D hard to call. The length of the CDR3 is 11 residues. Germline loops: CDR1 MNHNS, CDR2 SASEGT. V was shortened by 6 bases and J by 5 bases, with 5 bases between the two germline ends. Here the CDR3 reads CASSQRNTIYF. CDR3 sequence (DNA): TGTGCCAGCAGCCAACGAAACACCATATATTTT.

In DNA form, the CDR3 reads TGTGCCAGCAGCGGGTACGAGCAGTACTTC. It yields the protein CASSGYEQYF. The rearrangement links TRBV2 to TRBJ2-7; no clear D gene. The CDR3 runs to 10 residues. CDR1 is SNHLY, CDR2 FYNNEI, per germline. V lost 6 bases to trimming and J lost 4 bases, with 4 bases between them.

This clonotype has only a few counts. The rearrangement joins TRBV10-1 to TRBJ2-7; 8 bases are shared with TRBD2. J was trimmed by 5 bases and V by 10 bases; bases with no gene match: 7. Germline loops: CDR1 WNHNN, CDR2 SYGVQD (reference sequence). The CDR3 totals 12 residues. CDR3 in amino acids: CAIPGLAHEQYF. In nucleotides, the CDR3 is TGCGCCATCCCCGGACTAGCCCACGAGCAGTACTTC.